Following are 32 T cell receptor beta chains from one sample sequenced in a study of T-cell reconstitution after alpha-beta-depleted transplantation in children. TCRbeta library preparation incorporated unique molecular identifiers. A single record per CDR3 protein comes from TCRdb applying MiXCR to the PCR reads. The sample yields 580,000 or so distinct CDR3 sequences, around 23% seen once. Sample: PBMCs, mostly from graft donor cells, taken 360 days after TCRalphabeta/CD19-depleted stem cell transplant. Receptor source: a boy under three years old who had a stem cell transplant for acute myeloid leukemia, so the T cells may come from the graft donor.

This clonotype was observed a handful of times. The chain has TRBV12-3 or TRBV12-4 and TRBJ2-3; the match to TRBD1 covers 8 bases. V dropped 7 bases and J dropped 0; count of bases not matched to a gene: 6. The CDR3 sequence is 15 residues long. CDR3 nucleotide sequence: TGTGCCAGCACCCAGGGACAGGTTAGCACAGATACGCAGTATTTT. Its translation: CASTQGQVSTDTQYF.

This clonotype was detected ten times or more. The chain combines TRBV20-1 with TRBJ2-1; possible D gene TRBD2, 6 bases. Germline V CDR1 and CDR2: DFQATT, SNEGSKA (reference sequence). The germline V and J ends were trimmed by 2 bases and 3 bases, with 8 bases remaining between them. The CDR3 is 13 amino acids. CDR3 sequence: CSARKGGYNEQFF. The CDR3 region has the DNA TGCAGTGCTAGAAAGGGAGGCTACAATGAGCAGTTCTTC.

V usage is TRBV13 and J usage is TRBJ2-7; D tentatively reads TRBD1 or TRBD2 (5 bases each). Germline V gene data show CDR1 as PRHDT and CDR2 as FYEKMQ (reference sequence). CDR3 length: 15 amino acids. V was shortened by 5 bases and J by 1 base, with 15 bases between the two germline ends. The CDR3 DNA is TGTGCCAGCAGCCCACCGGGACCTAGGTCCTACGAGCAGTACTTC. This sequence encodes CASSPPGPRSYEQYF.

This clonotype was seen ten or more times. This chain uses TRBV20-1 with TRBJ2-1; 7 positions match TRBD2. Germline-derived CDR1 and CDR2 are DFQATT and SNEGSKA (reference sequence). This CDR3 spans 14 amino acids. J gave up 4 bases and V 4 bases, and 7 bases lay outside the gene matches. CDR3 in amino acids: CSAIPGGFYNEQFF. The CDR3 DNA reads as TGCAGTGCTATACCCGGGGGGTTTTACAATGAGCAGTTCTTC.

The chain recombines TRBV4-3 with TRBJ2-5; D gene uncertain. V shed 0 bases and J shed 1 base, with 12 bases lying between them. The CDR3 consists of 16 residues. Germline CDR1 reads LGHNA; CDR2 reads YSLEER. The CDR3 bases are TGCGCCAGCAGCCAAGAGGTTTCGGGCTTCCAAGAGACCCAGTACTTC. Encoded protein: CASSQEVSGFQETQYF.

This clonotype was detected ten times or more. The CDR3 DNA reads TGCAGTGCTACCCGTGGGGGACAAGAGACCCAGTACTTC. It is translated as CSATRGGQETQYF. The chain is built from TRBV20-1 and TRBJ2-5; possibly TRBD1 or TRBD2 for D (5 bases each). Germline V gene lookup returns CDR1 DFQATT and CDR2 SNEGSKA (reference sequence). This CDR3 is 13 amino acids long. Deletions cut 4 bases from V and 2 bases from J, with 11 bases between.

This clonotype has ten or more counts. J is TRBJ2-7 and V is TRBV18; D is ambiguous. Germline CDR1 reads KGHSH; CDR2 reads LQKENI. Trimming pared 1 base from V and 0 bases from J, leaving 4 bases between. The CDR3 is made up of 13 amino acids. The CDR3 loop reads CASSPHPSYEQYV. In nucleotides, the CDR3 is TGTGCCAGCTCACCACACCCCTCCTACGAGCAGTACGTC.

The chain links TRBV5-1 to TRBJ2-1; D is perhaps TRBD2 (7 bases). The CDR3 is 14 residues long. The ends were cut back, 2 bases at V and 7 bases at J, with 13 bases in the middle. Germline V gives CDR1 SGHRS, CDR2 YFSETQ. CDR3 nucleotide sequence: TGCGCCAGCAGCTTAGGGGGGGCTGAGAATGAGCAGTTCTTC. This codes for CASSLGGAENEQFF.

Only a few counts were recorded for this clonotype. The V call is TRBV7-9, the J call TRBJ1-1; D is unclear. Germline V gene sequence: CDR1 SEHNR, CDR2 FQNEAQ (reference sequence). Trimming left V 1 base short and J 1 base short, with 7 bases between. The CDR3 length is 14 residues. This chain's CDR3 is CASSLVSPNTEAFF. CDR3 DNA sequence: TGTGCCAGCAGCTTAGTCAGCCCGAACACTGAAGCTTTCTTT.

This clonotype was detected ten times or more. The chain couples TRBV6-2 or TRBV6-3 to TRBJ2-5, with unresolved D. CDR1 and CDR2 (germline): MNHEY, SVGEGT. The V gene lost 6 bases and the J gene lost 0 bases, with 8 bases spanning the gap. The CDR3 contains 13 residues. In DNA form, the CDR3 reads TGTGCCAGCAGGGGGATGTACCAAGAGACCCAGTACTTC. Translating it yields CASRGMYQETQYF.

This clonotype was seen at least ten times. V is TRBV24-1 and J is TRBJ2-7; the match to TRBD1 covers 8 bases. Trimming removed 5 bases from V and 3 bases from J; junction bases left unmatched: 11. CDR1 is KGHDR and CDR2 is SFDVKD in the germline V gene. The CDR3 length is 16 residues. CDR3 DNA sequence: TGTGCCACCAGTGGCCTTGACAGGGGCTCTCGCTACGAGCAGTACTTC. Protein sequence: CATSGLDRGSRYEQYF.

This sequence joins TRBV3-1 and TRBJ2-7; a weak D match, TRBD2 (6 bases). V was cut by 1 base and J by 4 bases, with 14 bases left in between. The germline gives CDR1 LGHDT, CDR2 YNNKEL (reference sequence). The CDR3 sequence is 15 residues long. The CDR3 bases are TGTGCCAGCAGCCAAGGATACGGGAGCAGGTACGAGCAGTACGTC. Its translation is CASSQGYGSRYEQYV.

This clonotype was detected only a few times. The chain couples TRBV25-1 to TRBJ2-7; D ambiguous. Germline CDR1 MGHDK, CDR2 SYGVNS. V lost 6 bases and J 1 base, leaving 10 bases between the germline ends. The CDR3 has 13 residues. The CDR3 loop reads CASSWQFSYEQYF. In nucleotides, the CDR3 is TGTGCCAGCAGCTGGCAGTTTTCCTACGAGCAGTACTTC.

CDR3 coding DNA: TGCAGCGTGGGGCCCCAGGGGGGAGGCACTGAAGCTTTCTTT. Its protein is CSVGPQGGGTEAFF. This chain uses TRBV29-1 with TRBJ1-1; 7 positions match TRBD1. This CDR3 is built from 14 residues. V was pared by 6 bases and J by 4 bases, with 11 bases of the junction left unmatched. CDR1 SQVTM and CDR2 ANQGSEA come from the germline V gene.

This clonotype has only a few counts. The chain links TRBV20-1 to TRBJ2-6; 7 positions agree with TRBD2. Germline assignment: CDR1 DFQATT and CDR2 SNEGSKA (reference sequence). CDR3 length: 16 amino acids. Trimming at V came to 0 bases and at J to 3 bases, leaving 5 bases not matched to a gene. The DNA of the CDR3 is TGCAGTGCTAGAGAGGGGGGGGGTGGTGGGGCCAACGTCCTGACTTTC. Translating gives CSAREGGGGGANVLTF.

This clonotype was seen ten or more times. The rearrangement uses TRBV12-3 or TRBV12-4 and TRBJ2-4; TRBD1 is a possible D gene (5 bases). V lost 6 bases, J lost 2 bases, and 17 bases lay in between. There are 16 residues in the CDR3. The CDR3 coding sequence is TGTGCCAGCAGCCACCGACAGAACCCAACCAAAAACATTCAGTACTTC. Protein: CASSHRQNPTKNIQYF.

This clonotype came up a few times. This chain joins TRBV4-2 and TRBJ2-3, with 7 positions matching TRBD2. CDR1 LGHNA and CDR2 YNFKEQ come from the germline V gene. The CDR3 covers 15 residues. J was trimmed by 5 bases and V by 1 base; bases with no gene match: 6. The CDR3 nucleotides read TGTGCCAGCAGCCAAGCAAGCGGGGTAGGAGATACGCAGTATTTT. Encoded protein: CASSQASGVGDTQYF.

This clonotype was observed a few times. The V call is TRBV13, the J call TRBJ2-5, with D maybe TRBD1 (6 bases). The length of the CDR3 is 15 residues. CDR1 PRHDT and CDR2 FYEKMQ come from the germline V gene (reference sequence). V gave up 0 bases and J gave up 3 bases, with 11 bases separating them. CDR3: CASSLGPEGEETQYF. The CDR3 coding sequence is TGTGCCAGCAGCTTAGGGCCCGAGGGGGAAGAGACCCAGTACTTC. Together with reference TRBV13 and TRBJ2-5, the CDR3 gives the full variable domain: AAGVIQSPRHLIKEKRETATLKCYPIPRHDTVYWYQQGPGQDPQFLISFYEKMQSDKGSIPDRFSAQQFSDYHSELNMSSLELGDSALYFCASSLGPEGEETQYFGPGTRLLVL.

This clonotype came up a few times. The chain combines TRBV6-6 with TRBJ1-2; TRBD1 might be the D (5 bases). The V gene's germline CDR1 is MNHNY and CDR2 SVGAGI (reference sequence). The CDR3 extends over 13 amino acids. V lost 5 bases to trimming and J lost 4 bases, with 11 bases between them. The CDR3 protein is CASSDPGPYGYTF. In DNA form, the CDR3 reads TGTGCCAGCAGTGACCCGGGACCCTATGGCTACACCTTC.

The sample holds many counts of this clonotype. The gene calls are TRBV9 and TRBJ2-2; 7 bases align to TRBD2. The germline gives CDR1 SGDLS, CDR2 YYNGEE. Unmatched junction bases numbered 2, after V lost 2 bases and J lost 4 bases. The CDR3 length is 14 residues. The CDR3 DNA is TGTGCCAGCAGCGTCCCGGGGGGCACCGGGGAGCTGTTTTTT. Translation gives CASSVPGGTGELFF.

CDR3 amino acids: CSAGVSSGGVDSYNEQFF. CDR3 DNA: TGCAGTGCTGGAGTCTCTAGCGGGGGGGTTGACTCCTACAATGAGCAGTTCTTC. The V and J genes are TRBV20-1 and TRBJ2-1; TRBD2 matches 12 bases. The CDR3 is 18 residues long. J gave up 0 bases and V 5 bases, and 11 bases lay outside the gene matches. Germline CDR1 is DFQATT and CDR2 is SNEGSKA (reference sequence).

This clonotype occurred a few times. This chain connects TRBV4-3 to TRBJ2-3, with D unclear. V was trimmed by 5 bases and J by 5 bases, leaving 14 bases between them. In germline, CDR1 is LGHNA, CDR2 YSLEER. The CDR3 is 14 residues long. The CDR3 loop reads CASSSRARGDTQYF. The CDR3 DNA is TGCGCCAGCAGCTCCCGGGCCCGCGGAGATACGCAGTATTTT.

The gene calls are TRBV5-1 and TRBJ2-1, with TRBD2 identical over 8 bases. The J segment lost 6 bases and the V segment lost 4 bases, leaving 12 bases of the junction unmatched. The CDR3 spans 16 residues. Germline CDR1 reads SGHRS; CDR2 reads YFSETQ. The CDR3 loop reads CASSPPLAGGTNEQFF. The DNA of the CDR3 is TGCGCCAGCAGCCCCCCCCTAGCGGGTGGGACCAATGAGCAGTTCTTC. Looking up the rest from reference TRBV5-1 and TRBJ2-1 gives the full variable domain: KAGVTQTPRYLIKTRGQQVTLSCSPISGHRSVSWYQQTPGQGLQFLFEYFSETQRNKGNFPGRFSGRQFSNSRSEMNVSTLELGDSALYLCASSPPLAGGTNEQFFGPGTRLTVL.

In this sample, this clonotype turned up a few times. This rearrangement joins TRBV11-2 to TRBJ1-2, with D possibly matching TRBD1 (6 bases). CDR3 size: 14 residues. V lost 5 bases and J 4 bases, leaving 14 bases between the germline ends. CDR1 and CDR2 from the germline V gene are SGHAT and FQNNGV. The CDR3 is CASSQPRGLYGYTF. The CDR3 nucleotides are TGTGCCAGCAGCCAACCCAGGGGACTCTATGGCTACACCTTC.

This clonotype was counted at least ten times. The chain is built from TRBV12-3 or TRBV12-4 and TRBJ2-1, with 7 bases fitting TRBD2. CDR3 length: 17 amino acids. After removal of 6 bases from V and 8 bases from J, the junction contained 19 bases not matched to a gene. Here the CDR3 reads CASSPWEAGPRGDEQFF. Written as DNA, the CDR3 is TGTGCCAGCAGCCCGTGGGAAGCGGGGCCCCGGGGGGATGAGCAGTTCTTC.

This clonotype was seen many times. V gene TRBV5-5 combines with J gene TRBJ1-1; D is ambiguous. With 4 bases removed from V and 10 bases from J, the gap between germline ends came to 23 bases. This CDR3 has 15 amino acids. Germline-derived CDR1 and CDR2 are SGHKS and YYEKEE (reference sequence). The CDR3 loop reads CASSEEVFVVRRAFF. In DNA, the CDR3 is TGTGCCAGCAGCGAGGAGGTCTTTGTCGTGCGACGAGCTTTCTTT.

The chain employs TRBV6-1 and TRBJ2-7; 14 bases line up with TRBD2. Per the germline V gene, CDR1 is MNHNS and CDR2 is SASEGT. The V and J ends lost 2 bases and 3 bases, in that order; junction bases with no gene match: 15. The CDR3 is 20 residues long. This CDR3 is CASSESLPPGLAGELYEQYV. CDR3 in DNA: TGTGCCAGCAGTGAATCTCTTCCTCCGGGACTAGCGGGAGAACTCTACGAGCAGTACGTC.

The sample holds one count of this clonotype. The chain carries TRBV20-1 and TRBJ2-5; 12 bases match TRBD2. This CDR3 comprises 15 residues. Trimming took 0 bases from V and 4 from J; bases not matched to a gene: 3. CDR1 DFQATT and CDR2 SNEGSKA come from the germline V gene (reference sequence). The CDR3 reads CSARDGLAGTETQYF. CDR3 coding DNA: TGCAGTGCTAGAGATGGACTAGCGGGGACAGAGACCCAGTACTTC.

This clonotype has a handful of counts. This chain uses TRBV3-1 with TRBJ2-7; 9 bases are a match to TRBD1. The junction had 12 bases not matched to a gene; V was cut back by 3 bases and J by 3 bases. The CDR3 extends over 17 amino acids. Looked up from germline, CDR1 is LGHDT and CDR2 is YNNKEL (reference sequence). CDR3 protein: CASSQNAGQGSFYEQYF. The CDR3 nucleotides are TGTGCCAGCAGCCAGAATGCCGGACAGGGGTCTTTCTACGAGCAGTACTTC.

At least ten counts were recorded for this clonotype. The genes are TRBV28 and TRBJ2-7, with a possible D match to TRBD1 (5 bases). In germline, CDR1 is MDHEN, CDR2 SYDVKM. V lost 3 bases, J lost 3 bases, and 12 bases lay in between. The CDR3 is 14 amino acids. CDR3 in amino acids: CASSFAGKSYEQYF. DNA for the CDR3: TGTGCCAGCAGTTTCGCAGGGAAAAGCTACGAGCAGTACTTC.

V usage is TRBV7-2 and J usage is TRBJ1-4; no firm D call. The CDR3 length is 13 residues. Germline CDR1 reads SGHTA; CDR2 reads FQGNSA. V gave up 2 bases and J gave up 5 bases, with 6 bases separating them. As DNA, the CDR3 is TGTGCCAGCAGCTTATGGGAAAATGAAAAACTGTTTTTT. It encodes CASSLWENEKLFF.

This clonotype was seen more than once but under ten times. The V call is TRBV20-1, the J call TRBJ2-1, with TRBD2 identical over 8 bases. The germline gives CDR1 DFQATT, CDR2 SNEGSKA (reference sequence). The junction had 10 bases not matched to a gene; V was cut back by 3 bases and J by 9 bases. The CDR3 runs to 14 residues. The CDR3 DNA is TGCAGTGCTAGGAGACCGGGGGGGCAGAGTGAGCAGTTCTTC. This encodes CSARRPGGQSEQFF.